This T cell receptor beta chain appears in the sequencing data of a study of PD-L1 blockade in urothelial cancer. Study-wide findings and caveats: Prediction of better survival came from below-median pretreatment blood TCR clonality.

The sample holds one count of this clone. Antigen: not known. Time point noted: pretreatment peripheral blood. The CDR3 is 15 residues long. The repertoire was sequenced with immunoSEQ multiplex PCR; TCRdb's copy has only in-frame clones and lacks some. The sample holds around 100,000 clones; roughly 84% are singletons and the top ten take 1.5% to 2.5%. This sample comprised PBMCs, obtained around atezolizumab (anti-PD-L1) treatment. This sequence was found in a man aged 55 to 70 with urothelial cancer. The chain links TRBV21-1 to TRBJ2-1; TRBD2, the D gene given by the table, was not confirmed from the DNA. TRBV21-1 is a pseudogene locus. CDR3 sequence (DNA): TGTGCCAGCCGCCCGGGACTAGCGGGACCCAATGAGCAGTTCTTC. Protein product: CASRPGLAGPNEQFF.